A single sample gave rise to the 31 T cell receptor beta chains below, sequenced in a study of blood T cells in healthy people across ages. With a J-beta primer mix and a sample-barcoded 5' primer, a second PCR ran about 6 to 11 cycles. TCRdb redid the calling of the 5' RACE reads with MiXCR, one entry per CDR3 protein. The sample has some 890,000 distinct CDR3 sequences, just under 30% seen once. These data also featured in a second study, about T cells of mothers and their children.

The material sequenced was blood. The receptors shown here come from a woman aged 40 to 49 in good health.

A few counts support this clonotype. The CDR3: CASSSPGGLGDTEAFF. The CDR3 DNA sequence: TGTGCCAGCAGCTCCCCGGGGGGGTTGGGGGACACTGAAGCTTTCTTT. The chain joins TRBV7-9 to TRBJ1-1; possible D gene TRBD1, 5 bases. This CDR3 contains 16 residues. V lost 4 bases to trimming and J lost 3 bases, with 18 bases between them. Germline V gene sequence: CDR1 SEHNR, CDR2 FQNEAQ (reference sequence).

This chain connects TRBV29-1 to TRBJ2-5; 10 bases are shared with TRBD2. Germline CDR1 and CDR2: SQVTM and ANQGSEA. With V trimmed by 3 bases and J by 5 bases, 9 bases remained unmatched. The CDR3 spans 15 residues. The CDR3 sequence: CSVEILAGVAETQYF. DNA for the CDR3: TGCAGCGTTGAGATCCTAGCGGGAGTCGCTGAGACCCAGTACTTC.

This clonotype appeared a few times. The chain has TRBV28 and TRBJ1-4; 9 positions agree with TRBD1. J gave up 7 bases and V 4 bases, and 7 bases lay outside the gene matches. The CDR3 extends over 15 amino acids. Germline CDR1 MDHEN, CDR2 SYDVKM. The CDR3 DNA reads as TGTGCCAGCAGTTCCCCAGACAGGGGGGGTGAAAAACTGTTTTTT. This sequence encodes CASSSPDRGGEKLFF.

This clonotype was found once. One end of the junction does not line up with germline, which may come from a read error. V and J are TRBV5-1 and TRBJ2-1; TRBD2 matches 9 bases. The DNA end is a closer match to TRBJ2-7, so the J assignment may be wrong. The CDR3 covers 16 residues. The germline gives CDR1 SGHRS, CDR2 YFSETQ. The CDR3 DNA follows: TGCGCCGGCAGCTTGGTAGCGGGGGTATCCTACAATGAGCAGTACTTC. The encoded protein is CAGSLVAGVSYNEQYF.

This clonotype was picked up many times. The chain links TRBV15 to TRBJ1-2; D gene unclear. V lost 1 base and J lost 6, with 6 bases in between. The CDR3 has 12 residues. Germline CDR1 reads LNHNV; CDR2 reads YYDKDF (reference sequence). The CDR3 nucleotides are TGTGCCACCAGCAGAGCGCGGGATGGCTACACCTTC. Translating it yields CATSRARDGYTF.

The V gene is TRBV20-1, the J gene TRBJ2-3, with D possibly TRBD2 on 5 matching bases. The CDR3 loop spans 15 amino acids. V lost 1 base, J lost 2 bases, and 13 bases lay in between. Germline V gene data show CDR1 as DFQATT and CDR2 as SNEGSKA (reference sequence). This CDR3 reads CSARVAGHPTDTQYF. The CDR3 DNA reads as TGCAGTGCTAGAGTGGCGGGTCATCCCACAGATACGCAGTATTTT.

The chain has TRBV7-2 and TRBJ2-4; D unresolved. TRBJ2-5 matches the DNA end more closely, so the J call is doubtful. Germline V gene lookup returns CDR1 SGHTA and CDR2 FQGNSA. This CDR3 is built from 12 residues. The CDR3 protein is CASSLMVETQYF. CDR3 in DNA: TGTGCCAGCAGCTTAATGGTTGAGACCCAGTACTTC.

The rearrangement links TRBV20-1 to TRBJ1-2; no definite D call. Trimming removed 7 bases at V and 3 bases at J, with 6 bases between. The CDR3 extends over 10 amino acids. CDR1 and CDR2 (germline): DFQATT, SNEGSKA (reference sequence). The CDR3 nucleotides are TGCAGTGGGTTCGACTATGGCTACACCTTC. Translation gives CSGFDYGYTF.

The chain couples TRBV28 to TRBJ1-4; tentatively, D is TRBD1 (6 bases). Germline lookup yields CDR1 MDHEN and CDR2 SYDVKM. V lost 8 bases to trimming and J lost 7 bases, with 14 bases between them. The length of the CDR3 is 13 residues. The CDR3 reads CASQTGWGEKLFF. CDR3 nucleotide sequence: TGTGCCAGCCAAACAGGGTGGGGTGAAAAACTGTTTTTT.

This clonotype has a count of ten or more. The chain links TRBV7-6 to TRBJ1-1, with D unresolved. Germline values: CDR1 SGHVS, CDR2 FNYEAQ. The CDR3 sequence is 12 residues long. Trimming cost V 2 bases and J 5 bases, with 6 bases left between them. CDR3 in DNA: TGTGCCAGCAGCTTATACGGGACTGAAGCTTTCTTT. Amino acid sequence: CASSLYGTEAFF.

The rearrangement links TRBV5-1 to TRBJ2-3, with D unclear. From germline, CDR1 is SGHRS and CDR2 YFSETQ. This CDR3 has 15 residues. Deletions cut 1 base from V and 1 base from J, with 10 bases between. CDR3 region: CASSLRQDRTDTQYF. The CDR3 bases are TGCGCCAGCAGCTTGCGGCAGGACCGCACAGATACGCAGTATTTT.

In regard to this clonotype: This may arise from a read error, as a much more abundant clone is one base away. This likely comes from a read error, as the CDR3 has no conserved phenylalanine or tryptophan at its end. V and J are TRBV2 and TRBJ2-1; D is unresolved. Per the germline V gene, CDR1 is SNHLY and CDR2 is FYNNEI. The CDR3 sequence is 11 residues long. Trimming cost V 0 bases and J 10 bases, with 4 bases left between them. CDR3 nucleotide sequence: TGTGCCAGCAGTGAAGCGCTGGAGCAGTTCTGC. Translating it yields CASSEALEQFC.

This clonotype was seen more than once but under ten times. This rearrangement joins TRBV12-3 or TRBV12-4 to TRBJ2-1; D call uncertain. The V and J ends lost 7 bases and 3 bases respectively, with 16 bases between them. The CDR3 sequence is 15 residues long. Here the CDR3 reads CASTLADGFYNEQFF. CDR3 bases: TGTGCCAGCACCCTCGCCGATGGGTTCTACAATGAGCAGTTCTTC.

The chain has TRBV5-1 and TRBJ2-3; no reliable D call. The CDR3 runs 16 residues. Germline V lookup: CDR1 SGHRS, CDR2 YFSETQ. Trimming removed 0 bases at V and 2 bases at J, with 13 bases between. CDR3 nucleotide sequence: TGCGCCAGCAGCTTGGGCGACACCCGTTACACAGATACGCAGTATTTT. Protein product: CASSLGDTRYTDTQYF.

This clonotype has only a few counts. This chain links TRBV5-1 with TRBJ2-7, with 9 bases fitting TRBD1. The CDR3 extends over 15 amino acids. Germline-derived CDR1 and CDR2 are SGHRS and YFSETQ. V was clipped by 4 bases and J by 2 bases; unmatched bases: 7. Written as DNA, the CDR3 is TGCGCCAGCAGCCCGGGGACAGGGACAACCTACGAGCAGTACTTC. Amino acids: CASSPGTGTTYEQYF.

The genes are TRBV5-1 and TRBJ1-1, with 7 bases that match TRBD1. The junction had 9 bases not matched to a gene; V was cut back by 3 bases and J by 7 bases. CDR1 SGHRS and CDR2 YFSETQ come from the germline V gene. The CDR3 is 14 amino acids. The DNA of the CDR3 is TGCGCCAGCAGCTGGACGGACAGGACGAGTGAAGCTTTCTTT. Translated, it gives CASSWTDRTSEAFF.

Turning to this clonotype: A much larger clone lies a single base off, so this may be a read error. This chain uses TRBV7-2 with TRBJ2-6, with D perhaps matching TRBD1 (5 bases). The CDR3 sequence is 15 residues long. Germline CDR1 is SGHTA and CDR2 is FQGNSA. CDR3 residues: CASSQRSSGANVRTF. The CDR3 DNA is TGTGCCAGCAGCCAGAGGAGCTCTGGGGCCAACGTCCGGACTTTC.

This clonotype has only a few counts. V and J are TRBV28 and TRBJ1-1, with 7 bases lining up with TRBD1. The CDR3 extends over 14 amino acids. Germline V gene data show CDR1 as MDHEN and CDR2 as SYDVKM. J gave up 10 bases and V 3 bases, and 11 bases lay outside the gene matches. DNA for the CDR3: TGTGCCAGCAGTTTCCGGACAGGTCCACCTCGAGCTTTCTTT. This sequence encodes CASSFRTGPPRAFF.

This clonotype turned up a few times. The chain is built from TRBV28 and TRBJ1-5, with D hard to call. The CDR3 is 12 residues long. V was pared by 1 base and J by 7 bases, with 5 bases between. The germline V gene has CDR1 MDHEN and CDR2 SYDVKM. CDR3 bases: TGTGCCAGCAGTTTATTCGCCCAGCCCCAGCATTTT. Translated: CASSLFAQPQHF.

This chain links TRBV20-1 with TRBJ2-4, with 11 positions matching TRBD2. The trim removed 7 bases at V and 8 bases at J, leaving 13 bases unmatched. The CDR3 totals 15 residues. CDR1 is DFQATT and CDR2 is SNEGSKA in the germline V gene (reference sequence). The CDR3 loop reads CSGSGRASGADIQYF. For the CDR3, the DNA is TGCAGTGGTAGCGGGAGGGCCTCGGGGGCTGACATTCAGTACTTC.

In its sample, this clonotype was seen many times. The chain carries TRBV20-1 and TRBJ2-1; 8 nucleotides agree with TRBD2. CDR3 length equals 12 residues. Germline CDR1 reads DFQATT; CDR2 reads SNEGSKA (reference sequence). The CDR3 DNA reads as TGCAGCGCCCAGCGGGGGATCAATGAGCAGTTCTTC. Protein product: CSAQRGINEQFF.

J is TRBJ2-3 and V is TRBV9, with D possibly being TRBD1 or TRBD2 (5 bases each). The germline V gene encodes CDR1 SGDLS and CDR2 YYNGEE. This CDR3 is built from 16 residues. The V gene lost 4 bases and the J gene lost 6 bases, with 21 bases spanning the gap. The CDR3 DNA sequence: TGTGCCAGCAGCCCGATCGGGGACCCAGCCCTTGATACGCAGTATTTT. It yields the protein CASSPIGDPALDTQYF.

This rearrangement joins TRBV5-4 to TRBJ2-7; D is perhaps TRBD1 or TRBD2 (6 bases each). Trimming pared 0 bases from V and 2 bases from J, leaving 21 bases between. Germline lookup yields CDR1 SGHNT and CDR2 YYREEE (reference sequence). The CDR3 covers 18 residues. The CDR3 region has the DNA TGTGCCAGCAGCTTGGTTGGGGGGCGCAGCTTATCGGCCTACGAGCAGTACTTC. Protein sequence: CASSLVGGRSLSAYEQYF.

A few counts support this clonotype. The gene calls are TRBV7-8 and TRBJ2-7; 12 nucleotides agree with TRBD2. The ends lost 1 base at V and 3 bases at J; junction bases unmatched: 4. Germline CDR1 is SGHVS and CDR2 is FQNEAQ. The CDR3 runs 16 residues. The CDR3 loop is CASSLDGLAGLYEQYF. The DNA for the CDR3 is TGTGCCAGCAGCTTAGACGGACTAGCGGGGCTCTACGAGCAGTACTTC.

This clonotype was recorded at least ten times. CDR3 in amino acids: CASSLDYTGVGAKNIQYF. The CDR3 bases are TGTGCCAGCAGCTTAGACTACACAGGGGTGGGGGCCAAAAACATTCAGTACTTC. The rearrangement links TRBV11-2 to TRBJ2-4; 7 bases are shared with TRBD1. V was clipped by 0 bases and J by 1 base; unmatched bases: 9. Per the germline V gene, CDR1 is SGHAT and CDR2 is FQNNGV. The CDR3 is 18 residues long.

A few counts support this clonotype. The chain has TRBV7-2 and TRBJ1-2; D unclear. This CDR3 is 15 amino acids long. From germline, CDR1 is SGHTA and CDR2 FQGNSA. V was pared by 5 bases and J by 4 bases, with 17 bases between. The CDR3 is CASSPGFVSPYGYTF. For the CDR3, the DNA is TGTGCCAGCAGCCCCGGGTTTGTAAGCCCCTATGGCTACACCTTC.

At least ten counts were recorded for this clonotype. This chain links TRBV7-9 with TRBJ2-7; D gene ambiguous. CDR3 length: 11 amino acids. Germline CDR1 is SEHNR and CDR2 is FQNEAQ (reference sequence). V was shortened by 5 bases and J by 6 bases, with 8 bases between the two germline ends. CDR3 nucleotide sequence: TGTGCCAGCAGCCCCTCCCTCGAGCAGTACTTC. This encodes CASSPSLEQYF.

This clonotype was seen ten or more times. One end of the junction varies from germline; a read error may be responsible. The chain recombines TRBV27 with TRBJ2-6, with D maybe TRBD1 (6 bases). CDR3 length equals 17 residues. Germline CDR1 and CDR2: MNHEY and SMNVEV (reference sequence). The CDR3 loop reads CASRTQGTGSGANVLTF. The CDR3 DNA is TGCGCCAGCAGGACACAGGGTACTGGCTCTGGGGCCAACGTCCTGACTTTC.

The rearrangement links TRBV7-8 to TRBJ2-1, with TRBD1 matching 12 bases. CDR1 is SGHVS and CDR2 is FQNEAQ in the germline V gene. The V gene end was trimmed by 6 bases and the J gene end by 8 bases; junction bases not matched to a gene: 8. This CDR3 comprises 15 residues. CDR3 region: CASRTGTGGSHEQFF. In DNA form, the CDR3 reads TGTGCCAGCAGAACCGGGACAGGGGGCTCCCATGAGCAGTTCTTC.

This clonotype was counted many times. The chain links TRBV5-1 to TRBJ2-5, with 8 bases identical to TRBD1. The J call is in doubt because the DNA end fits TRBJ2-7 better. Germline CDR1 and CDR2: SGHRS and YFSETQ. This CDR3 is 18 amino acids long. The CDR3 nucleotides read TGCGCCAGCAGCTTGGTAGTGTTCCGGCAGGGGGCTGTATACGAGCAGTACTTC. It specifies CASSLVVFRQGAVYEQYF.

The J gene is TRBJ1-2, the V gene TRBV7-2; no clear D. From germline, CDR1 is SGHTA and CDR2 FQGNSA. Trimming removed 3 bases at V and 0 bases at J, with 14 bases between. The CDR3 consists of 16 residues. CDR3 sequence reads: CASSFRGKGANYGYTF. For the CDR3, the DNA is TGTGCCAGCAGCTTTAGAGGGAAAGGAGCTAACTATGGCTACACCTTC.